The 15 T cell receptor beta chains below were found in one sample sequenced in a study of blood T cell repertoires in COVID-19. Assay: immunoSEQ multiplex PCR; the TCRdb copy retains only in-frame clones and omits some. The data show around 70,000 clones, with roughly 87% seen just once and about a tenth held by the top ten. Sequenced: peripheral blood. These receptors were obtained from a young woman with acute or convalescent COVID-19.

The gene calls are TRBV5-1 and TRBJ2-3; a weak D match, TRBD2 (6 bases). CDR3 length: 13 amino acids. Trimming stripped 4 bases from V and 4 bases from J, with 10 bases between. Germline loops: CDR1 SGHRS, CDR2 YFSETQ. The CDR3, as DNA: TGCGCCAGCAGCCTCGGGAGTTCAGATACGCAGTATTTT. Its translation: CASSLGSSDTQYF.

The chain joins TRBV30 to TRBJ2-7; 9 nucleotides align to TRBD1. V shed 2 bases and J 7 bases; nucleotides not matched to a gene: 9. The length of the CDR3 is 14 residues. Germline V gene data show CDR1 as GTSNPN and CDR2 as SVGIG (reference sequence). The CDR3 region is CAWSHPGQGREQYF. The DNA for the CDR3 is TGTGCCTGGAGTCATCCGGGACAGGGTCGAGAGCAGTACTTC.

V is TRBV30 and J is TRBJ2-2, with D tentatively TRBD1 (5 bases). Deletions cut 8 bases from V and 6 bases from J, with 16 bases between. Germline values: CDR1 GTSNPN, CDR2 SVGIG (reference sequence). CDR3 length equals 13 residues. In nucleotides, the CDR3 is TGTGCCCGTGACAGTCGGGTTTCCGGGGAGCTGTTTTTT. This translates into CARDSRVSGELFF.

This clone has a handful of counts. This chain links TRBV2 with TRBJ2-7; TRBD2 matches 10 bases. Trimming took 4 bases from V and 4 from J; bases not matched to a gene: 7. The CDR3 runs to 15 residues. Germline V gene sequence: CDR1 SNHLY, CDR2 FYNNEI. CDR3 sequence: CASSAQRGGQYEQYF. The DNA for the CDR3 is TGTGCCAGCAGTGCTCAGCGGGGGGGCCAATACGAGCAGTACTTC.

This clone was seen a few times. The CDR3 nucleotides read TGTGCCAGCAGCCTAGGGACTAACTCCTACGAGCAGTACTTC. Residues: CASSLGTNSYEQYF. The V and J genes are TRBV3-1 (or the pseudogene TRBV3-2) and TRBJ2-7, with TRBD2 matching over 7 bases. V shed 4 bases and J 0 bases; nucleotides not matched to a gene: 3. The germline gives CDR1 LGHDT, CDR2 YNNKEL (reference sequence). The CDR3 contains 14 residues.

V is TRBV7-2 and J is TRBJ2-1; possibly TRBD2 for D (5 bases). This CDR3 contains 15 residues. The germline CDR1 and CDR2 sequences are SGHTA and FQGNSA. Trimming shortened V by 1 base and J by 8 bases, and 15 bases separated the two germline ends. This CDR3 reads CASSLGLPPLDEQFF. The CDR3 DNA sequence: TGTGCCAGCAGCTTAGGACTACCGCCCCTCGATGAGCAGTTCTTC.

In its sample, this clone was seen once. The rearrangement uses TRBV28 and TRBJ1-6; D not resolved. V gave up 6 bases and J gave up 4 bases, with 10 bases separating them. Looked up from germline, CDR1 is MDHEN and CDR2 is SYDVKM. This CDR3 is built from 14 residues. The CDR3 sequence: CASSPEGYNSPLHF. In nucleotides, the CDR3 is TGTGCCAGCAGCCCAGAGGGTTATAATTCACCCCTCCACTTT.

The chain uses TRBV5-1 and TRBJ1-2, with D unclear. V was trimmed by 2 bases and J by 4 bases, leaving 12 bases between them. Germline-derived CDR1 and CDR2 are SGHRS and YFSETQ. This CDR3 has 14 residues. The CDR3 here is CASSLSGYLYGYTF. In DNA, the CDR3 is TGCGCCAGCAGCTTATCAGGATACCTCTATGGCTACACCTTC.

This clone was detected only a few times. The chain uses TRBV5-6 and TRBJ1-3; possible D gene TRBD1, 5 bases. Between the trimmed V and J ends, which lost 2 bases and 0 bases, there was a span of 9 bases. Germline values: CDR1 SGHDT, CDR2 YYEEEE. The CDR3 sequence is 15 residues long. The chain's CDR3 is CASSLIGASGNTIYF. CDR3 coding DNA: TGTGCCAGCAGCTTAATTGGGGCCTCTGGAAACACCATATATTTT.

V gene TRBV6-1 combines with J gene TRBJ1-1; 8 bases map to TRBD1. Trimming cost V 3 bases and J 10 bases; bases outside gene matches: 13. The CDR3 covers 15 residues. CDR1 and CDR2 (germline): MNHNS, SASEGT. The CDR3 spells CASSERTGPRMGAFF. CDR3 nucleotides: TGTGCCAGCAGTGAGAGGACAGGGCCCCGAATGGGAGCTTTCTTT.

The chain joins TRBV10-2 to TRBJ2-1, with D tentatively TRBD1 (6 bases). Between the trimmed V and J ends, which lost 5 bases and 3 bases, there was a span of 11 bases. The CDR3 consists of 14 residues. Per the germline V gene, CDR1 is WSHSY and CDR2 is SAAADI. The CDR3 DNA is TGCGCCAGCAGTCAGGGGAACGTCTACAATGAGCAGTTCTTC. It codes for CASSQGNVYNEQFF.

This sequence joins TRBV3-1 (or the pseudogene TRBV3-2) and TRBJ2-1; 8 bases are a match to TRBD2. CDR1 is LGHDT and CDR2 is YNNKEL in the germline V gene (reference sequence). After removal of 0 bases from V and 0 bases from J, the junction contained 4 bases not matched to a gene. The CDR3 covers 17 residues. The CDR3 nucleotides read TGTGCCAGCAGCCAAGACACTAGCGGACCCTCCTACAATGAGCAGTTCTTC. This translates into CASSQDTSGPSYNEQFF.

This rearrangement joins TRBV7-8 to TRBJ1-4, with D perhaps matching TRBD1 (5 bases). The germline V gene encodes CDR1 SGHVS and CDR2 FQNEAQ. The V gene lost 2 bases and the J gene lost 3 bases, with 10 bases spanning the gap. This CDR3 comprises 15 residues. The CDR3 loop is CASSLTPGANEKLFF. The CDR3 DNA is TGTGCCAGCAGCTTAACTCCGGGGGCTAATGAAAAACTGTTTTTT.

The V gene is TRBV7-9, the J gene TRBJ2-1; no reliable D call. Germline CDR1 is SEHNR and CDR2 is FQNEAQ (reference sequence). V lost 6 bases, J lost 4 bases, and 13 bases lay in between. The CDR3 consists of 14 residues. CDR3 DNA: TGTGCCAGCAGTCCGCCCGGCGGTTACAATGAGCAGTTCTTC. This translates into CASSPPGGYNEQFF.

This chain joins TRBV29-1 and TRBJ1-1; D is perhaps TRBD1 (6 bases). V shed 4 bases and J shed 4 bases, with 10 bases lying between them. The CDR3 is 12 residues long. The germline gives CDR1 SQVTM, CDR2 ANQGSEA. The CDR3 nucleotides read TGCAGCGTTGGTTGGGGGCCCACTGAAGCTTTCTTT. Translated: CSVGWGPTEAFF.